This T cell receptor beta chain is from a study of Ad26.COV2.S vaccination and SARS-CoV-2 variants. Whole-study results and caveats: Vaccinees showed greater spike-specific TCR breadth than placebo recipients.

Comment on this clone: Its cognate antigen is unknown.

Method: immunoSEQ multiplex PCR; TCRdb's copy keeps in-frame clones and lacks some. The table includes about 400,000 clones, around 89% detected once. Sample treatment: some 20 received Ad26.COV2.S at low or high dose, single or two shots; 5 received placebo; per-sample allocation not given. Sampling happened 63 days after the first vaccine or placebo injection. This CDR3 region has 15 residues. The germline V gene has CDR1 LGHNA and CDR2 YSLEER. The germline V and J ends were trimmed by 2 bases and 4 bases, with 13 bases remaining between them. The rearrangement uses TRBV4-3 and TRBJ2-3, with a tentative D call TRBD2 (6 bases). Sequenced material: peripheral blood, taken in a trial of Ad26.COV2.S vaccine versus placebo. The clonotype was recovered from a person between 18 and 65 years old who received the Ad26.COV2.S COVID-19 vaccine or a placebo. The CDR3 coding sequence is TGCGCCAGCAGCCAACAGACTAGGGTGGCAGATACGCAGTATTTT. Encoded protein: CASSQQTRVADTQYF.